A selection of T cell receptor beta chains follows, all from one sample in a study of beta chain features in type 1 diabetes. The table came from immunoSEQ multiplex PCR; TCRdb's copy has only in-frame clones and leaves some out. This table has over 200,000 clones, about 11% appearing once. Input material: naive CD4+ T cells from blood. These receptors were obtained from a man aged 30 to 39 with type 1 diabetes. Each CDR3 is given without its conserved first and last residue.

v_call cdr3_aa
TRBV7-9 ASSLLIANYGYT
TRBV5-1 ASSEDGVYGYT
TRBV5-1 ATSLQGLGYT
TRBV11-2 ASSPIRGPYEQY
TRBV30 AWSAWDRTQY
TRBV4-2 ASSQDGTGSSPLH
TRBV5-6 ASSNPPPDRNYNEQF
TRBV9 ASTTGQGQNGYT
TRBV5-4 ASSSGQGSIYEQY
TRBV9 ASSAPTGMETQY
TRBV5-1 ASSLEARPRGRGGYT
TRBV5-1 ASSSQGSYEQY
TRBV5-6 ASSLVLDRQETQY
TRBV2 ASSDRLRDQPQH
TRBV7-2 ASSFSGGVYNEQF
TRBV7-3 ASSAWRDQPQH
TRBV5-4 ASSSPGTGGLYT
TRBV5-6 ASSFFTTLSYEQY
TRBV18 ASSQGPEAF
TRBV7-3 ASSLVAGGTDTQY
TRBV5-1 ASSFAGDYGYT
TRBV7-9 ASSLGASDNSPLH